The 15 T cell receptor beta chains presented below share a single source sample, sequenced in a study of T cells in Graves' hyperthyroidism and ophthalmopathy. Amplification of TCR beta CDR3 regions was performed using RNA transcripts as template. In the first-round RT-PCR of the TCR CDR3, the HTBI primer set was used. TCRdb ran MiXCR on the multiplex PCR reads and lists one entry per CDR3 protein. The data show around 300,000 distinct CDR3 sequences, over 20% seen once. Sequencing was carried out using blood. These TCRs come from a man aged 30 to 39 with Graves' ophthalmopathy.

This clonotype was counted many times. The chain uses TRBV28 and TRBJ2-5, with D unclear. The CDR3 contains 13 residues. Trimming removed 5 bases from V and 5 bases from J, with 12 bases in between. The V gene's germline CDR1 is MDHEN and CDR2 SYDVKM. The CDR3 region has the DNA TGTGCCAGCAGTCCCCCCAGTACCGAGACCCAGTACTTC. Translating gives CASSPPSTETQYF.

The chain couples TRBV10-3 to TRBJ2-1, with 13 bases identical to TRBD2. The germline V gene encodes CDR1 ENHRY and CDR2 SYGVKD. V trimming: 6 bases; J trimming: 8 bases; junction bases outside the gene matches: 19. The CDR3 is 19 amino acids. The DNA for the CDR3 is TGTGCCATCAGCTACCTAGGATTCACCGGGACTAGCGGGAAGTATGAGCAGTTCTTC. The encoded protein is CAISYLGFTGTSGKYEQFF.

This sequence joins TRBV28 and TRBJ2-7; 8 bases agree with TRBD1. Germline V lookup: CDR1 MDHEN, CDR2 SYDVKM. This CDR3 is built from 13 residues. CDR3 nucleotide sequence: TGTGCATCTACAGGGGGGATCCCTTACGAGCAGTACTTC. Its translation: CASTGGIPYEQYF.

The rearrangement links TRBV19 to TRBJ1-1; TRBD1 matches at 9 bases. Unmatched junction bases numbered 8, after V lost 6 bases and J lost 0 bases. This CDR3 is built from 16 residues. Germline V CDR1 and CDR2: LNHDA, SQIVND (reference sequence). The CDR3 DNA reads as TGTGCCAGTAGCAAATCAGGGACAGGGTTGAACACTGAAGCTTTCTTT. Encoded protein: CASSKSGTGLNTEAFF.

This chain connects TRBV6-2 or TRBV6-3 to TRBJ1-3; TRBD1 matches 7 bases. From germline, CDR1 is MNHEY and CDR2 SVGEGT. The CDR3 totals 15 residues. The junction had 5 bases not matched to a gene; V was cut back by 0 bases and J by 6 bases. The CDR3 is CASSYSTTGSNTIYF. In nucleotides, the CDR3 is TGTGCCAGCAGTTACTCTACGACAGGGTCAAACACCATATATTTT.

The chain has TRBV2 and TRBJ1-6, with a possible D match to TRBD1 (5 bases). Trimming stripped 7 bases from V and 5 bases from J, with 15 bases between. The CDR3 contains 15 residues. Looked up from germline, CDR1 is SNHLY and CDR2 is FYNNEI. This CDR3 reads CASNDRQRDNSPLHF. The CDR3 region has the DNA TGTGCCAGCAATGATCGACAGCGGGATAATTCACCCCTCCACTTT.

This clonotype was detected ten times or more. The chain employs TRBV6-1 and TRBJ1-5; D gene unclear. The germline V gene encodes CDR1 MNHNS and CDR2 SASEGT. The V end was cut by 1 base, the J end by 7 bases, with 11 bases between. This CDR3 has 14 residues. The CDR3 loop is CASSEVRDGQPQHF. CDR3 DNA sequence: TGTGCCAGCAGTGAAGTGCGGGATGGCCAGCCCCAGCATTTT.

There are a few counts of this clonotype. The V gene is TRBV20-1, the J gene TRBJ2-7; 9 positions match TRBD2. Looked up from germline, CDR1 is DFQATT and CDR2 is SNEGSKA (reference sequence). The ends lost 3 bases at V and 2 bases at J; junction bases unmatched: 11. The CDR3 extends over 16 amino acids. CDR3 sequence reads: CSARGYSGSTPYEQYF. The CDR3 coding sequence is TGCAGTGCTAGGGGATATAGCGGGAGTACCCCCTACGAGCAGTACTTC.

At least ten counts were recorded for this clonotype. The V and J genes are TRBV28 and TRBJ1-2; D is possibly TRBD1 (6 bases). The V end lost 7 bases, the J end lost 4 bases, and 16 bases lay between the germline ends. CDR1 is MDHEN, CDR2 SYDVKM, per germline. The CDR3 totals 14 residues. CDR3 residues: CASTRGGVTYGYTF. As DNA, the CDR3 is TGTGCCAGCACCCGAGGGGGGGTTACCTATGGCTACACCTTC.

The chain couples TRBV24-1 to TRBJ2-3, with 10 bases identical to TRBD2. CDR1 KGHDR and CDR2 SFDVKD come from the germline V gene. V gave up 4 bases and J gave up 2 bases; unmatched junction bases: 5. The CDR3 sequence is 16 residues long. The CDR3 region has the DNA TGTGCCACCAGTGAAAGGACTAGCGGCTTCACAGATACGCAGTATTTT. Translated: CATSERTSGFTDTQYF.

This clonotype appeared many times. The chain joins TRBV20-1 to TRBJ2-1, with D unclear. V lost 0 bases to trimming and J lost 0 bases, with 9 bases between them. Germline-derived CDR1 and CDR2 are DFQATT and SNEGSKA (reference sequence). The length of the CDR3 is 15 residues. The chain's CDR3 is CSARDLSYSYNEQFF. CDR3 sequence (DNA): TGCAGTGCTAGAGATCTGAGTTACTCCTACAATGAGCAGTTCTTC.

At least ten counts were recorded for this clonotype. The chain combines TRBV28 with TRBJ1-1; no firm D call. Between the trimmed V and J ends, which lost 10 bases and 1 base, there was a span of 7 bases. The CDR3 has 11 residues. CDR1 MDHEN and CDR2 SYDVKM come from the germline V gene. The CDR3 loop is CATTANTEAFF. In DNA form, the CDR3 reads TGTGCCACCACAGCGAACACTGAAGCTTTCTTT.

This clonotype was seen many times. CDR3 sequence (DNA): TGTGCCAGCAGTTTAGGGGCAGGACACCTCCTCTACGAGCAGTACTTC. Translating gives CASSLGAGHLLYEQYF. J is TRBJ2-7 and V is TRBV12-3 or TRBV12-4; D possibly corresponds to TRBD1 (5 bases). CDR3 length: 16 amino acids. The V gene lost 1 base and the J gene lost 3 bases, with 16 bases spanning the gap.

This clonotype has only a few counts. J is TRBJ2-7 and V is TRBV6-1; D call uncertain. The CDR3 has 12 residues. CDR1 is MNHNS, CDR2 SASEGT, per germline. V gave up 3 bases and J gave up 6 bases, with 9 bases separating them. Here the CDR3 reads CASSDPGSEQYF. The CDR3 nucleotides are TGTGCCAGCAGTGATCCTGGCTCCGAGCAGTACTTC.

This clonotype was seen ten or more times. The chain uses TRBV10-3 and TRBJ2-3, with D uncertain. The V end lost 2 bases, the J end lost 6 bases, and 9 bases lay between the germline ends. The CDR3 length is 13 residues. CDR1 is ENHRY, CDR2 SYGVKD, per germline. CDR3 protein: CAISERQSDTQYF. The CDR3 DNA reads as TGTGCCATCAGTGAGCGGCAGTCCGATACGCAGTATTTT.